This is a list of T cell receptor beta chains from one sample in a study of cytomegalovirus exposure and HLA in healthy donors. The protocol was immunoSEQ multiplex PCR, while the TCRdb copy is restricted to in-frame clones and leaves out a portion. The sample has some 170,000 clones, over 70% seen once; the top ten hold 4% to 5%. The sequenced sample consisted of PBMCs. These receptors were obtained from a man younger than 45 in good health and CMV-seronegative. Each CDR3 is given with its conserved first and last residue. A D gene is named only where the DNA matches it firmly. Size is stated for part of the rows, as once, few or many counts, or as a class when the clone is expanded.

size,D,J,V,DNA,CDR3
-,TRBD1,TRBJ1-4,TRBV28,TGTGCCAGCAGTTTCCTGGACAGGGGACAACTGTTTTTT,CASSFLDRGQLFF
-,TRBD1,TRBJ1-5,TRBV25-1,TGTGCCAGCAGTGGGGACAGGGAAAGACAGCCCCAGCATTTT,CASSGDRERQPQHF
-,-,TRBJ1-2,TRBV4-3,TGCGCCAGCAGCCAGGATTCCGGGACACCTTATGGCTACACCTTC,CASSQDSGTPYGYTF
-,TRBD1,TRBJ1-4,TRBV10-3,TGTGCCATCAGTGGGGACAGGGGGCCGGATGCTGAAAAACTGTTTTTT,CAISGDRGPDAEKLFF
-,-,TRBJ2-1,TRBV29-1,TGCAGCGTTGAGATGCGGAGATACAATGAGCAGTTCTTC,CSVEMRRYNEQFF
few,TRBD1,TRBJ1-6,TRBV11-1,TGTGCCAGCAGCCAAGACAGGGTAGCGGATAATTCACCCCTCCACTTT,CASSQDRVADNSPLHF
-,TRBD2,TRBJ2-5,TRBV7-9,TGTGCCAGCAGTCCGCGGGGGGGAAAAGAGACCCAGTACTTC,CASSPRGGKETQYF
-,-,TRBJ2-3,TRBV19,TGTGCCAGTAGTATAAGGCGGAACAGGGATACGCAGTATTTT,CASSIRRNRDTQYF
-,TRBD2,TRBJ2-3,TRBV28,TGTGCCAGCAGTTTGAGCGGGGGAGGGTCAGATACGCAGTATTTT,CASSLSGGGSDTQYF
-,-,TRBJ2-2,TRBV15,TGTGCCACCAGCAGGAGGGTGGAAACCGGGGAGCTGTTTTTT,CATSRRVETGELFF
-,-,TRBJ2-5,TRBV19,TGTGCCAGTAGCGGAGAGACCCAGTACTTC,CASSGETQYF
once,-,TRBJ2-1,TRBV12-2,TGTGCAAGTCGCTCCCGGGACCCCGGGACTAGCGGGATGAAGCAGTTCTTC,CASRSRDPGTSGMKQFF
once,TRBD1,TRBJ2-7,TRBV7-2,TGTGCCAGCAGTCGGACAGGTTCCTACGAGCAATACTTC,CASSRTGSYEQYF
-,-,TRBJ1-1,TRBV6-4,TGTGCCAGCCGGCCCACAGGGAGTCCTGAAGCTTTCTTT,CASRPTGSPEAFF
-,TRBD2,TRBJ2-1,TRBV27,TGTGCCAGCACCCCGCCGGGGGCGGGGGGGTACAATGAGCAGTTCTTC,CASTPPGAGGYNEQFF
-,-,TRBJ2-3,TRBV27,TGTGCCAGCAGTTTCCGCCGACAGACAGATACGCAGTATTTT,CASSFRRQTDTQYF
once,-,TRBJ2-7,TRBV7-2,TGTGCCAGCAGCCCCTCAGGTACAGATCGCTACGACGAGCAGTACTTC,CASSPSGTDRYDEQYF
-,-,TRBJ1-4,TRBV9,TGTGCCAGCAGCGTGGGAGGGGGTGATGAAAAACTGTTTTTT,CASSVGGGDEKLFF
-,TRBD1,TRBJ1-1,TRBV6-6,TGTGCCAGCAGTTACTTTCAGGGGGCAACTGAAGCTTTCTTT,CASSYFQGATEAFF
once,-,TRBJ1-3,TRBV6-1,TGTGCCAGCAGGCGGGAGTTCTCTGGAAACACCATATATTTT,CASRREFSGNTIYF
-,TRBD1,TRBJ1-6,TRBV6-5,TGTGCCAGCAGTTACTCGACAGGGACGGGGTCACCCCTCCACTTT,CASSYSTGTGSPLHF
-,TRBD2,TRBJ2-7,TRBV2,TGTGCCAGCAGGACCCCTCTACTAGCGGGAGAGTACGAGCAGTACTTC,CASRTPLLAGEYEQYF
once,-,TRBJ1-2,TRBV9,TGTGCCAGCAGCGTAGCTGAGGACTATGGCTACACCTTC,CASSVAEDYGYTF
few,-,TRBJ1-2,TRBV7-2,TGTGCCAGCAGCGTAGCGGGACACCCCTTAGGCTACACCTTC,CASSVAGHPLGYTF
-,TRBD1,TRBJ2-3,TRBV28,TGTGCCAGCATCGACAGGGGAGGTCCCACAGATACGCAGTATTTT,CASIDRGGPTDTQYF
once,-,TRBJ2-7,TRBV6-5,TGTGCCAGCCTGGACACATTTACCTACGAGCAGTACTTC,CASLDTFTYEQYF
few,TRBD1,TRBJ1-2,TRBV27,TGTGCCAGCAGTTCAAGGTCGACAGGGGGCAAGGGCTACACCTTC,CASSSRSTGGKGYTF
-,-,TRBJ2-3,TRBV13,TGTGCCAGCAGCCCGACAATAGGGACTCTAAAAGGTACAGATACGCAGTATTTT,CASSPTIGTLKGTDTQYF
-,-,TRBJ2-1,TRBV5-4,TGTGCCAGCAGCCCCGGGATAGCGGTTTACAATGAGCAGTTCTTC,CASSPGIAVYNEQFF
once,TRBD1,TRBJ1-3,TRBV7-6,TGTGCCAGCAGCTTAGCAGGGACAGGAACCTCTGGAAACACCATATATTTT,CASSLAGTGTSGNTIYF
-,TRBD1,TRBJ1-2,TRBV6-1,TGTGCCAGCAGTGGGGTCTGGGACAGAGACTTCTATGGCTACACCTTC,CASSGVWDRDFYGYTF
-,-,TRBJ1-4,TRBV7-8,TGTGCCAGCAGCCCCATTGAGTCGGTTGGAGGGACTAATGAAAAACTGTTTTTT,CASSPIESVGGTNEKLFF
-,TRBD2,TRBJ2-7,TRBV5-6,TGTGCCAGCAGTTTGGGCGGGGGAAACTACGAGCGGTACTTC,CASSLGGGNYERYF
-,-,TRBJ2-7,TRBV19,TGTGCCAGTAGTATACTACGAGGCTACGAGCAGTACTTC,CASSILRGYEQYF
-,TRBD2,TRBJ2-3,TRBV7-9,TGTGCCAGCAGGGGACTAGGAGGTGCGGCAGATACGCAGTATTTT,CASRGLGGAADTQYF
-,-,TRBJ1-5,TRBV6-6,TGTGCCAGCGGGCAGGGGACGGGAAGGAGCAATCAGCCCCAGCATTTT,CASGQGTGRSNQPQHF
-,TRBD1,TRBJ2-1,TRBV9,TGTGCCAGCAGCGACCCGGGACAGGGGGCTCGGAATGAGCAGTTCTTC,CASSDPGQGARNEQFF
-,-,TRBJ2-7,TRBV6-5,TGTGCCAGCGCCCGAAGGCAGGGCTCCTACGAGCAGTACTTC,CASARRQGSYEQYF
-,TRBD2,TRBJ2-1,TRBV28,TGTGCCAGCAGTTTACTAGCGGGGCTCAATGAGCAGTTCTTC,CASSLLAGLNEQFF
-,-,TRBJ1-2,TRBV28,TGTGCCAGCAGTTTAGCCGGGACAAGCTATGGCTACACCTTC,CASSLAGTSYGYTF
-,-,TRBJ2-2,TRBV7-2,TGTGCCAGCAGCCCGCGACTGGACTCCGGGGAGCTGTTTTTT,CASSPRLDSGELFF
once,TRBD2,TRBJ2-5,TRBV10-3,TGTGCCTCTAGCGGGGGAAAAGAGACCCAGTACTTC,CASSGGKETQYF
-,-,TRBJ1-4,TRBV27,TGTGCCAGCAGAAGGGCGGGGCAGATTAATGAAAAACTGTTTTTT,CASRRAGQINEKLFF
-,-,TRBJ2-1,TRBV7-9,TGTGCCAGCAGCTTAGGGGCAGACAATGAGCAGTTCTTC,CASSLGADNEQFF
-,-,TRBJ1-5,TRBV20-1,TGCAGTGCAAAGGGGGTCGGGCCCCAGCATTTT,CSAKGVGPQHF
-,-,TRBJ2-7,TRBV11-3,TGTGCCAGCAGCTTAGGTGGCCGGCTAGTCCCGCCAAACGAGCAGTACTTC,CASSLGGRLVPPNEQYF
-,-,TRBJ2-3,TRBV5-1,TGCGCCAGCAGCTTGGACAGGTCATACAACACAGATACGCAGTATTTT,CASSLDRSYNTDTQYF
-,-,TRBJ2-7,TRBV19,TGTGCCAGTAGTATGCCCAGGGACGAGCAGTACTTC,CASSMPRDEQYF
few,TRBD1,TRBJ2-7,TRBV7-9,TGTGCCAGCAGCTTAGCCGGGACAGGGTCCTACGAGCAGTACTTC,CASSLAGTGSYEQYF
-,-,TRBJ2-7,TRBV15,TGTGCCACCAGCAGAGGTTCAGGGGGGCTCTACGAGCAGTACTTC,CATSRGSGGLYEQYF
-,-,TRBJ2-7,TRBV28,TGTGCCAGCAGTTTCTCGTACTACGAGCAGTACTTC,CASSFSYYEQYF
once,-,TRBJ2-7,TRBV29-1,TGCAGCGTTGTTCAGGGGGCGGCCGGGGGGGAGCAGTACTTC,CSVVQGAAGGEQYF
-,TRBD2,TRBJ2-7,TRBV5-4,TGTGCCAGCAGATCTAGGGGAGGGTACGAGCAGTACTTC,CASRSRGGYEQYF
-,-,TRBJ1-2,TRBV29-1,TGCAGCGTTGATTCAGGAGGGGATGGCTACACCTTC,CSVDSGGDGYTF
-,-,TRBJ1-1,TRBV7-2,TGTGCCAGCAGCCCCTGGACAGCGAACACTGAAGCTTTCTTT,CASSPWTANTEAFF
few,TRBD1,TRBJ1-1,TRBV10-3,TGTGCCATCAGGCAGGGGGAGGCCACTGAAGCTTTCTTT,CAIRQGEATEAFF
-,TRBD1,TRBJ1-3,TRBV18,TGTCTGGCAGGGGGATCTGGAAACACCATATATTTT,CLAGGSGNTIYF